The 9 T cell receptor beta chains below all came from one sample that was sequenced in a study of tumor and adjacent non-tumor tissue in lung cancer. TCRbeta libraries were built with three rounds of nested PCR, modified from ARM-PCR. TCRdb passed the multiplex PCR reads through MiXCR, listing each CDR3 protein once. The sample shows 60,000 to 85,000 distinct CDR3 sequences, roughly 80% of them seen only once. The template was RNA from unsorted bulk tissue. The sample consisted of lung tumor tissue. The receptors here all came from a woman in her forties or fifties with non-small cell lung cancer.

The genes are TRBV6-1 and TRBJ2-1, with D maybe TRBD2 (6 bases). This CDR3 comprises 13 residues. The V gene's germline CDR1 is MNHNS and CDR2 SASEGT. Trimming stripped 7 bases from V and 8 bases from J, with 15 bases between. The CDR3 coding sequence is TGTGCCAGCACTGGGACTCAATACTATGAGCAGTTCTTC. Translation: CASTGTQYYEQFF.

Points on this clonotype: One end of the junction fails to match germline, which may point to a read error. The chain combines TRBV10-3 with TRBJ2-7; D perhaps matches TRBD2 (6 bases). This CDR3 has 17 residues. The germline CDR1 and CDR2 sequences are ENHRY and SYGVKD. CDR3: CVISAKTRRDLFYEQYF. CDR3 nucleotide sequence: TGTGTCATCAGTGCTAAAACGAGACGGGACTTGTTCTACGAGCAGTACTTC.

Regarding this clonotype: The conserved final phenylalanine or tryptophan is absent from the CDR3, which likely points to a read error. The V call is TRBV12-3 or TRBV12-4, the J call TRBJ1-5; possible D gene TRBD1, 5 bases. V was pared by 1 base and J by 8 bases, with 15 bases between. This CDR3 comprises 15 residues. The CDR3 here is CASSLVQASVEPQHL. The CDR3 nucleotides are TGTGCCAGCAGTTTAGTACAGGCGTCGGTAGAGCCCCAGCATCTT.

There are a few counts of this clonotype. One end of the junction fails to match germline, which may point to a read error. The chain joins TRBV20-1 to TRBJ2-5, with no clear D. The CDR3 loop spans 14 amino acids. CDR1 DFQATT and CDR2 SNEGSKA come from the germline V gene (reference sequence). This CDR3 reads CSARNSVERQTHYF. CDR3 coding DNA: TGCAGTGCTAGGAACTCTGTGGAACGGCAGACCCACTACTTC.

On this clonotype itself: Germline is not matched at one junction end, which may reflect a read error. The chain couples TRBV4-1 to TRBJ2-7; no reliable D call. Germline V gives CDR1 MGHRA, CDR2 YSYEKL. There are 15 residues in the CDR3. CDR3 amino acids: CASSQGAGSSYQQYF. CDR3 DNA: TGCGCCAGCAGCCAAGGTGCCGGAAGCTCCTACCAGCAGTACTTC.

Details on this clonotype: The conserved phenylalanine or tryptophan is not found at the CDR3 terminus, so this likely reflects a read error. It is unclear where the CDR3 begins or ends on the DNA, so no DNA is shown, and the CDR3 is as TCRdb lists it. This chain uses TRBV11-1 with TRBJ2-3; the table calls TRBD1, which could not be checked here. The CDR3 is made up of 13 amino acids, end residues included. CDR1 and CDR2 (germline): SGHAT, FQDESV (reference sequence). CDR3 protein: CASRGTGMDTKYL.

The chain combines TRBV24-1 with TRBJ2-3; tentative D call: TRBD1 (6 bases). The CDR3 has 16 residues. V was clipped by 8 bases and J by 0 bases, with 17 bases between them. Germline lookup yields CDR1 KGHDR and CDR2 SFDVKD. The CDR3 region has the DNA TGTGCCACCAACGATTCTGACAGGACCAGCACAGATACGCAGTATTTT. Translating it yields CATNDSDRTSTDTQYF.

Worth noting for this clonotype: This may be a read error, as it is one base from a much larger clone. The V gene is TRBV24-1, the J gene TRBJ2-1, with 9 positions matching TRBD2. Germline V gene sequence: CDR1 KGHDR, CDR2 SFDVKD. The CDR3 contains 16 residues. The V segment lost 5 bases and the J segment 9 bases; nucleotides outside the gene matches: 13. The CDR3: CATSVSGTSLMSEQFF. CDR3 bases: TGTGCCACCAGTGTCTCCGGGACTAGCCTGATGAGTGAGCAGTTCTTC.

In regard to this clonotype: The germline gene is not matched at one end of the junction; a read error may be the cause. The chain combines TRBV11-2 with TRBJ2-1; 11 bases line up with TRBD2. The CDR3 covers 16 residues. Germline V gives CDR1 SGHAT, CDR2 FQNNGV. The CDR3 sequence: CASSRMILAGDNEHLF. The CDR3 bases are TGTGCCAGCAGCCGGATGATACTAGCGGGGGACAATGAGCACCTCTTT.